What follows is one T cell receptor (beta chain) and its context. The sample comes from a study of blood T cell repertoires in COVID-19. Study-wide context: Researchers got acute and convalescent COVID-19 samples from the United States, Italy and Spain. In each case, the material was cDNA or gDNA derived from T cells, B-cell-depleted T cells, or PBMCs.

This CDR3 contains 13 residues. Germline loops: CDR1 SNHLY, CDR2 FYNNEI. Trimming removed 8 bases from V and 0 bases from J, with 10 bases in between. Clones were sequenced by immunoSEQ multiplex PCR, and TCRdb holds only the in-frame ones, with some missing. The table shows about 93,000 clones, with about 80% occurring only once. What was sequenced was peripheral blood. This rearrangement joins TRBV2 to TRBJ1-1; weak D call: TRBD1 (6 bases). The sequence was collected from a human donor in a cohort sampled during active COVID-19. The CDR3 DNA reads as TGTGCCAGCCAAGGACAGATGAACACTGAAGCTTTCTTT. Translated: CASQGQMNTEAFF.